The 6 T cell receptor beta chains below come from one sample, sequenced in a study of cytomegalovirus exposure and HLA in healthy donors. The primer mix had 60 Vbeta and 13 Jbeta primers. Using immunoSEQ multiplex PCR, the repertoire was profiled, and TCRdb retains in-frame clones only, with some absent. The table includes 150,000 to 200,000 clones, around 79% detected once. Sequenced material: PBMCs. The receptors derive from a woman in her 50s in good health and CMV-seronegative.

J is TRBJ1-1 and V is TRBV29-1; 8 nucleotides match TRBD1. CDR3 length: 18 residues. Germline CDR1 SQVTM, CDR2 ANQGSEA. V lost 3 bases to trimming and J lost 3 bases; unmatched junction nucleotides: 18. CDR3 DNA: TGCAGCGTTGAGGATCCAGGGGGCGAGGTTGATCAGGACACTGAAGCTTTCTTT. The encoded protein is CSVEDPGGEVDQDTEAFF. Variable domain in full (rest from reference TRBV29-1 and TRBJ1-1): SAVISQKPSRDICQRGTSLTIQCQVDSQVTMMFWYRQQPGQSLTLIATANQGSEATYESGFVIDKFPISRPNLTFSTLTVSNMSPEDSSIYLCSVEDPGGEVDQDTEAFFGQGTRLTVV.

The chain employs TRBV5-6 and TRBJ1-3, with TRBD1 identical over 9 bases. The CDR3 is made up of 16 amino acids. V trimming: 5 bases; J trimming: 0 bases; junction bases outside the gene matches: 6. Germline assignment: CDR1 SGHDT and CDR2 YYEEEE. The CDR3 nucleotides read TGTGCCAGCAGTTTGACAGGGGGGAGCTCTGGAAACACCATATATTTT. Translation gives CASSLTGGSSGNTIYF.

The table lists this clone with a count of one. V is TRBV27 and J is TRBJ1-1, with TRBD1 as a possible D gene (6 bases). V lost 6 bases and J 5 bases, leaving 16 bases between the germline ends. The germline CDR1 and CDR2 sequences are MNHEY and SMNVEV (reference sequence). The length of the CDR3 is 14 residues. This CDR3 is CASSLLQGKTEAFF. The CDR3 DNA sequence: TGTGCCAGCAGCCTTCTACAGGGTAAGACTGAAGCTTTCTTT.

The CDR3 is CAIRAPPGETQYF. CDR3 DNA sequence: TGTGCCATCCGCGCTCCCCCAGGGGAGACCCAGTACTTC. J is TRBJ2-5 and V is TRBV10-3; D might be TRBD1 (5 bases). Germline CDR1 ENHRY, CDR2 SYGVKD. V shed 8 bases and J shed 5 bases, with 15 bases lying between them. The CDR3 length is 13 residues.

The rearrangement links TRBV27 to TRBJ2-6, with D maybe TRBD1 (5 bases). Trimming shortened V by 4 bases and J by 0 bases, and 16 bases separated the two germline ends. Per germline, CDR1 MNHEY and CDR2 SMNVEV (reference sequence). The CDR3 covers 18 residues. The CDR3 is CASSSRQLQTSGANVLTF. For the CDR3, the DNA is TGTGCCAGCAGTTCACGACAGCTACAAACCTCTGGGGCCAACGTCCTGACTTTC.

This chain links TRBV5-1 with TRBJ1-3, with D maybe TRBD1 (5 bases). The length of the CDR3 is 16 residues. Looked up from germline, CDR1 is SGHRS and CDR2 is YFSETQ. Trimming pared 1 base from V and 4 bases from J, leaving 15 bases between. The CDR3 DNA reads as TGCGCCAGCAGCTTGTCGGGGGTGAGGTACGGAAACACCATATATTTT. Translated: CASSLSGVRYGNTIYF.